This is a list of T cell receptor beta chains from one sample in a study of blood T cell repertoires in COVID-19. Repertoires were generated with immunoSEQ multiplex PCR, while TCRdb's copy carries only in-frame clones and drops some. The sample lists 200,000 or so clones; 75% to 90% were seen once. The material sequenced was PBMCs or T cells enriched from blood (not recorded which). These receptor sequences come from a woman aged 18-35 years in a cohort exposed to, infected with or recovered from COVID-19 (not recorded which). CDR3s include the opening cysteine and the closing phenylalanine or tryptophan. Each record gives: CDR3 protein, CDR3 DNA, J gene, V gene, D gene, clone size. A D gene is named only where the DNA matches it firmly. Expanded clones get a size class; other rows say once, few or many, or leave the size out.

CASSPGGAGTEAFF	TGTGCCAGCAGCCCAGGGGGCGCGGGGACTGAAGCTTTCTTT	TRBJ1-1	TRBV5-4	TRBD1	-
CASSERAIGQSHEQYF	TGTGCCAGCAGTGAAAGGGCCATAGGACAATCCCACGAGCAGTACTTC	TRBJ2-7	TRBV2	-	-
CASSFGTDNYGYTF	TGTGCCAGCAGTTTTGGGACAGATAACTATGGCTACACCTTC	TRBJ1-2	TRBV28	TRBD1	-
CASIRTSASYEQYF	TGTGCCAGCATTAGGACTAGTGCGTCCTACGAGCAGTACTTC	TRBJ2-7	TRBV2	TRBD2	-
CASSITGQGGQPQHF	TGTGCCAGTAGTATAACTGGACAGGGGGGACAGCCCCAGCATTTT	TRBJ1-5	TRBV19	TRBD1	-
CASSQSGVGGEQYF	TGTGCCAGCAGCCAATCGGGGGTGGGAGGCGAGCAGTACTTC	TRBJ2-7	TRBV14	-	-
CATGTVNSNQPQHF	TGTGCCACCGGGACAGTGAATAGCAATCAGCCCCAGCATTTT	TRBJ1-5	TRBV24-1	TRBD1	few
CASSPGVGQPQHF	TGTGCCAGCAGTCCCGGGGTTGGACAGCCCCAGCATTTT	TRBJ1-5	TRBV12-3/TRBV12-4	-	-
CATPEGQGTNTEAFF	TGTGCCACCCCCGAAGGGCAGGGGACCAACACTGAAGCTTTCTTT	TRBJ1-1	TRBV6-5	-	-
CASSGWTGVETNEKLFF	TGTGCCAGCAGCGGGTGGACAGGGGTGGAAACTAATGAAAAACTGTTTTTT	TRBJ1-4	TRBV9	TRBD1	-
CASEQETTPTYGYTF	TGTGCCAGCGAACAGGAGACCACTCCGACCTATGGCTACACCTTC	TRBJ1-2	TRBV6-5	-	-
CASSQDYSGGSTDTQYF	TGTGCCAGCAGCCAAGACTATAGCGGGGGTAGCACAGATACGCAGTATTTT	TRBJ2-3	TRBV3-1/TRBV3-2	TRBD2	-
CASSSSQGGVSNQPQHF	TGTGCCAGCAGCAGCAGCCAGGGCGGCGTAAGCAATCAGCCCCAGCATTTT	TRBJ1-5	TRBV5-6	-	-
CASRSGRAVREQFF	TGTGCCAGCAGGAGCGGGAGGGCCGTTCGGGAGCAGTTCTTC	TRBJ2-1	TRBV27	TRBD2	once
CASSSQTGPREQYF	TGTGCCAGCAGCTCCCAAACAGGCCCTAGGGAGCAGTACTTC	TRBJ2-7	TRBV5-6	-	-
CASRTGDYGYTF	TGTGCCAGCAGGACAGGGGACTATGGCTACACCTTC	TRBJ1-2	TRBV6-5	TRBD1	-
CASSLVTGGLSTNEKLFF	TGTGCCAGCAGCTTAGTCACAGGGGGCCTGTCTACTAATGAAAAACTGTTTTTT	TRBJ1-4	TRBV7-9	TRBD1	-
CATSDFTSGNSDTQYF	TGTGCCACCAGTGATTTTACTAGCGGGAACTCAGATACGCAGTATTTT	TRBJ2-3	TRBV24-1	TRBD2	once
CASSLAGTGGTEAFF	TGTGCCAGCAGCTTAGCCGGGACAGGGGGCACTGAAGCTTTCTTT	TRBJ1-1	TRBV7-8	TRBD1	-
CASSFTGTGEQYF	TGTGCCAGCAGCTTTACCGGAACAGGCGAGCAGTACTTC	TRBJ2-7	TRBV13	-	-
CASTGGTGIYGYTF	TGTGCCAGCACCGGGGGGACAGGTATCTATGGCTACACCTTC	TRBJ1-2	TRBV28	TRBD1	-
CASSEGAGASYEQYF	TGTGCCAGCAGTGAAGGGGCGGGCGCGTCCTACGAGCAGTACTTC	TRBJ2-7	TRBV6-1	-	once
CASSQEEWTSGVDTQYF	TGCGCCAGCAGCCAAGAGGAGTGGACTAGCGGAGTTGATACGCAGTATTTT	TRBJ2-3	TRBV4-1	TRBD2	-
CASSPSTSGAPQFF	TGTGCCAGCAGCCCCTCGACTAGCGGGGCCCCGCAGTTCTTC	TRBJ2-1	TRBV7-6	TRBD2	-
CASSVATSQGGGPTDTQYF	TGTGCCAGCAGCGTAGCGACTAGCCAAGGGGGGGGGCCCACAGATACGCAGTATTTT	TRBJ2-3	TRBV9	-	-
CASSDVGQGYEQYF	TGTGCCAGCAGTGATGTCGGACAGGGCTACGAGCAGTACTTC	TRBJ2-7	TRBV6-1	TRBD1	once
CASSKSSGGIRGPQHF	TGTGCCAGTAGTAAATCCTCTGGGGGGATTCGTGGGCCCCAGCATTTT	TRBJ1-5	TRBV19	-	-
CASSLSSGLGGDTQYF	TGTGCCAGCAGCTTATCTAGCGGTTTGGGGGGGGATACGCAGTATTTT	TRBJ2-3	TRBV5-4	TRBD2	-
CASSRQRGNTGELFF	TGTGCCAGCAGCCGGCAGCGGGGAAACACCGGGGAGCTGTTTTTT	TRBJ2-2	TRBV28	TRBD2	-
CASSQTSGSGGETQYF	TGCGCCAGCAGCCAGACTAGCGGGAGTGGTGGGGAGACCCAGTACTTC	TRBJ2-5	TRBV5-1	TRBD2	-
CSVLAFYYGYTF	TGCAGCGTCCTGGCCTTTTACTATGGCTACACCTTC	TRBJ1-2	TRBV29-1	-	few
CASSSRQGSQPQHF	TGTGCCAGCAGTTCGAGACAGGGCAGCCAGCCCCAGCATTTT	TRBJ1-5	TRBV28	TRBD1	once
CASTAGGYNEQFF	TGTGCCAGCACGGCGGGAGGGTACAATGAGCAGTTCTTC	TRBJ2-1	TRBV12-3/TRBV12-4	TRBD2	-
CAISERQGSATEAFF	TGTGCCATCAGTGAACGACAGGGGAGTGCCACTGAAGCTTTCTTT	TRBJ1-1	TRBV10-3	TRBD1	-
CASSQPEGGETQYF	TGTGCCAGCTCCCAACCGGAAGGGGGAGAGACCCAGTACTTC	TRBJ2-5	TRBV18	-	-
CASSQGRGSPSEKLFF	TGCGCCAGCAGTCAGGGGAGAGGATCGCCTTCCGAAAAACTGTTTTTT	TRBJ1-4	TRBV23-1	-	-
CASSLRGVAGYTF	TGTGCCAGCAGTTTACGGGGGGTGGCTGGCTACACCTTC	TRBJ1-2	TRBV27	-	once
CSVEIGSHVVSYSQSYTF	TGCAGCGTTGAGATTGGGTCCCATGTAGTCTCTTACAGTCAGAGCTACACCTTC	TRBJ1-2	TRBV29-1	-	-
CASSFSVDSGYEQYF	TGTGCCAGCAGTTTTTCCGTGGACAGTGGCTACGAGCAGTACTTC	TRBJ2-7	TRBV28	-	few
CSASRTIAGQETQYF	TGCAGTGCTAGTAGAACTATAGCGGGACAAGAGACCCAGTACTTC	TRBJ2-5	TRBV20-1	TRBD2	-
CASSFRDNYGYTF	TGTGCCAGCAGTTTTCGGGATAACTATGGCTACACCTTC	TRBJ1-2	TRBV27	-	once
CASSQDIEGAGEKLFF	TGTGCCAGCAGCCAAGATATTGAGGGCGCGGGGGAAAAACTGTTTTTT	TRBJ1-4	TRBV3-1/TRBV3-2	-	-
CASSLPPGAANEKLFF	TGTGCCAGCAGCCTCCCCCCAGGGGCTGCTAATGAAAAACTGTTTTTT	TRBJ1-4	TRBV7-9	-	-
CASKGQGNTEAFF	TGCGCCAGCAAGGGACAGGGGAACACTGAAGCTTTCTTT	TRBJ1-1	TRBV10-1	TRBD1	-
CASSSRRGTGATNEKLFF	TGTGCCAGCAGCTCCCGTCGCGGGACAGGTGCAACTAATGAAAAACTGTTTTTT	TRBJ1-4	TRBV7-9	TRBD1	-
CASSFSGGANEQYF	TGTGCCAGCAGCTTTAGCGGGGGGGCTAACGAGCAGTACTTC	TRBJ2-7	TRBV5-4	TRBD2	-
CASSPGTSGVGELFF	TGTGCCAGCAGTCCCGGGACTAGCGGGGTCGGGGAGCTGTTTTTT	TRBJ2-2	TRBV6-5	TRBD2	once
CASSPTSGPSSYNEQFF	TGTGCCAGCAGCCCTACTAGCGGCCCGAGCTCCTACAATGAGCAGTTCTTC	TRBJ2-1	TRBV7-3	TRBD2	-
CASSPQSGSSTEQFF	TGTGCCAGCAGCCCTCAAAGCGGGAGTAGTACTGAGCAGTTCTTC	TRBJ2-1	TRBV9	TRBD2	-
CASSKGAGDDEQFF	TGCGCCAGCAGCAAAGGGGCAGGGGACGATGAGCAGTTCTTC	TRBJ2-1	TRBV4-1	-	-
CASSASGTEAFF	TGCGCCAGCAGTGCCTCTGGGACAGAAGCTTTCTTT	TRBJ1-1	TRBV10-1	-	-
CASSTKAGGRTNEKLFF	TGTGCCAGCAGCACTAAGGCCGGGGGGCGGACTAATGAAAAACTGTTTTTT	TRBJ1-4	TRBV5-4	-	-
CASSQEGFLAGAGSGELFF	TGTGCCAGCAGCCAAGAAGGATTCCTAGCGGGAGCGGGTTCCGGGGAGCTGTTTTTT	TRBJ2-2	TRBV4-2	TRBD2	-